This T cell receptor (beta chain) was identified during a study of cytomegalovirus exposure and HLA in healthy donors. The PCR made use of 60 Vbeta and 13 Jbeta primers. Data came from immunoSEQ multiplex PCR; TCRdb stores just in-frame clones and leaves some out. This sample carries approximately 130,000 clones, 64% of them seen once, and the ten largest clones take under 2.5%. Comments on this clone: Its antigen remains unknown.

Study-wide points: A later look showed TCR association rates differing by HLA locus, highest for DRB1 and lowest for HLA-C. Later analysis identified a missense DCLRE1C variant that was linked to TCR beta V- and J-gene trimming. Most of the CMV-associated TCR beta chains (in a later analysis) appeared to be HLA-restricted.

Sequencing was done on a sample of PBMCs. The clonotype comes from a middle-aged woman in good health and CMV-seronegative.

This chain's CDR3 is CASSLGTGERAKNIQYF. The CDR3 nucleotides are TGTGCCAGCAGCTTGGGAACAGGGGAGAGGGCCAAAAACATTCAGTACTTC. The chain recombines TRBV7-9 with TRBJ2-4; TRBD1 aligns across 7 bases. This CDR3 contains 17 residues. Germline-derived CDR1 and CDR2 are SEHNR and FQNEAQ (reference sequence). V shed 3 bases, J shed 1 base, and the junction held 9 bases outside the gene matches.